The rows below give T cell receptor beta chains drawn from one sample of a study of T cell responses to AZD1222 COVID-19 vaccine. Assay: immunoSEQ multiplex PCR; the TCRdb copy retains only in-frame clones and omits some. The sample consists of under 200,000 clones, roughly nine tenths of them appearing once. Specimen: peripheral blood, collected on day 0 of AZD1222 vaccination. The source of these receptors is an adult in good health. CDR3s include the opening cysteine and the closing phenylalanine or tryptophan. Each record gives: V gene, clone size, D gene, J gene, CDR3 protein, CDR3 DNA. The D gene is left open where the match is weak. Part of the rows lack a size; the others show once, few, many or a class for expanded clones.

>TRBV6-1|once|.|TRBJ1-5
CASSEARVQPQHF
TGTGCCAGCAGTGAAGCAAGGGTTCAGCCCCAGCATTTT
>TRBV10-3|.|.|TRBJ2-1
CAISESNQGGRPSYNEQFF
TGTGCCATCAGTGAGTCGAATCAGGGGGGGAGGCCGTCCTACAATGAGCAGTTCTTC
>TRBV6-5|.|TRBD1|TRBJ1-2
CASRRDRGNYGYTF
TGTGCCAGCAGGAGAGACAGGGGCAACTATGGCTACACCTTC
>TRBV30|.|.|TRBJ1-5
CAWSIDRGNQPQHF
TGTGCCTGGAGTATAGATAGAGGGAATCAGCCCCAGCATTTT
>TRBV28|.|.|TRBJ2-3
CASSLLDTQYF
TGTGCCAGCAGTTTATTAGATACGCAGTATTTT
>TRBV5-4|.|TRBD2|TRBJ2-3
CASSPGLAGEDTQYF
TGTGCCAGCAGCCCTGGGCTAGCGGGGGAAGATACGCAGTATTTT
>TRBV19|.|.|TRBJ1-4
CASTWKLATNEKLFF
TGTGCCAGTACCTGGAAGCTTGCAACTAATGAAAAACTGTTTTTT
>TRBV6-1|.|.|TRBJ1-5
CASSDQGGNQPQHF
TGTGCCAGCAGTGATCAGGGAGGAAATCAGCCCCAGCATTTT
>TRBV19|.|.|TRBJ1-5
CASRSQGNQPQHF
TGTGCCAGTAGATCTCAGGGAAATCAGCCCCAGCATTTT
>TRBV11-2|.|.|TRBJ2-5
CASSSGPRRETQYF
TGTGCCAGCAGCTCGGGACCCAGGCGGGAGACCCAGTACTTC
>TRBV30|.|.|TRBJ2-5
CAWSPRLRGETQYF
TGTGCCTGGAGTCCCCGACTGAGGGGGGAGACCCAGTACTTC
>TRBV7-9|.|TRBD1|TRBJ1-1
CASSFATGGVNTEAFF
TGTGCCAGCAGCTTCGCGACAGGGGGAGTGAACACTGAAGCTTTCTTT
>TRBV2|.|TRBD1|TRBJ2-7
CASTGTVSSYEQYF
TGTGCCAGCACGGGGACAGTCAGCTCCTACGAGCAGTACTTC
>TRBV7-2|.|.|TRBJ1-2
CASSPQLGGVVDGYTF
TGTGCCAGCAGCCCCCAGCTCGGAGGGGTGGTGGATGGCTACACCTTC
>TRBV7-2|.|TRBD2|TRBJ2-5
CASSLTSGVGVETQYF
TGTGCCAGCAGCTTAACTAGCGGGGTGGGCGTAGAGACCCAGTACTTC
>TRBV2|.|.|TRBJ1-3
CASSGSGLFSGNTIYF
TGTGCCAGCAGTGGATCGGGACTCTTCTCTGGAAACACCATATATTTT
>TRBV30|.|.|TRBJ2-5
CAWKSSARTYQETQYF
TGTGCCTGGAAATCGTCGGCACGAACGTACCAAGAGACCCAGTACTTC
>TRBV5-8|.|TRBD2|TRBJ2-3
CASSFLGLASTDTQYF
TGTGCCAGCAGCTTCCTAGGACTAGCATCGACAGATACGCAGTATTTT
>TRBV5-6|.|.|TRBJ1-6
CASSPPGLPRNSPLHF
TGTGCCAGCAGCCCTCCCGGCCTACCGCGTAATTCACCCCTCCACTTT
>TRBV28|.|.|TRBJ2-7
CASSSGTYEQYF
TGTGCCAGCAGTTCGGGGACCTACGAGCAGTACTTC
>TRBV10-3|once|.|TRBJ2-7
CAISESDFYEQYF
TGTGCCATCAGTGAGTCGGACTTCTACGAGCAGTACTTC
>TRBV3-1/TRBV3-2|.|.|TRBJ2-1
CASSQDVSETVGGENNEQFF
TGTGCCAGCAGCCAAGATGTTTCAGAGACAGTGGGTGGAGAAAACAATGAGCAGTTCTTC
>TRBV25-1|.|TRBD1|TRBJ1-1
CATRQGGNTEAFF
TGTGCCACCCGACAGGGAGGGAACACTGAAGCTTTCTTT
>TRBV4-3|.|.|TRBJ1-2
CASRSSGDKGYTF
TGCGCCAGCAGGTCAAGTGGGGATAAAGGCTACACCTTC
>TRBV6-5|.|TRBD1|TRBJ1-2
CASRGTGGAYGYTF
TGTGCCAGCAGGGGGACAGGGGGCGCCTATGGCTACACCTTC
>TRBV10-3|.|TRBD2|TRBJ2-7
CAISEVIAGLSEQYF
TGTGCCATCAGTGAGGTAATAGCGGGGCTGAGCGAGCAGTACTTC
>TRBV11-2|.|.|TRBJ2-3
CASSLGAGSTDTQYF
TGTGCCAGCAGCTTGGGGGCAGGTAGCACAGATACGCAGTATTTT
>TRBV24-1|.|.|TRBJ1-5
CATSDSRRPRGNQPQHF
TGTGCCACCAGTGATTCCCGCCGGCCTCGGGGAAATCAGCCCCAGCATTTT
>TRBV7-3|.|TRBD2|TRBJ2-1
CASSTYAGVGNEQFF
TGTGCCAGCAGCACCTACGCGGGAGTGGGGAATGAGCAGTTCTTC
>TRBV30|once|.|TRBJ1-1
CAWSAGNSGGTEAFF
TGTGCCTGGAGCGCAGGGAACTCAGGTGGAACTGAAGCTTTCTTT
>TRBV29-1|.|TRBD1|TRBJ2-5
CSGTGTGTVRSGTQYF
TGCAGCGGAACCGGGACAGGGACCGTACGATCGGGGACCCAGTACTTC
>TRBV6-5|.|TRBD1|TRBJ1-4
CASRRTGPNEKLFF
TGTGCCAGCAGGAGGACAGGGCCTAATGAAAAACTGTTTTTT
>TRBV28|.|.|TRBJ1-1
CASHRLNTEAFF
TGTGCCAGCCATAGATTGAACACTGAAGCTTTCTTT
>TRBV4-3|.|.|TRBJ1-6
CASSQRTELYGSPLHF
TGCGCCAGCAGCCAAAGGACTGAGTTGTATGGGTCACCCCTCCACTTT
>TRBV30|.|TRBD1|TRBJ2-7
CAWVRDRGTYEQYF
TGTGCCTGGGTCCGGGACAGGGGGACCTACGAGCAGTACTTC
>TRBV19|.|TRBD2|TRBJ2-7
CASSISGGDYEQYF
TGTGCCAGTAGTATCAGCGGGGGGGACTACGAGCAGTACTTC
>TRBV28|.|.|TRBJ1-2
CASSPRGGARNYGYTF
TGTGCCAGCAGTCCCCGCGGGGGGGCGCGGAACTATGGCTACACCTTC
>TRBV18|.|.|TRBJ1-1
CASFPTGRPGTEAFF
TGTGCCAGCTTCCCTACAGGGCGACCCGGCACTGAAGCTTTCTTT
>TRBV28|.|.|TRBJ1-1
CASTEGPDRDEAFF
TGTGCCAGCACCGAGGGTCCGGACAGAGATGAAGCTTTCTTT
>TRBV28|.|TRBD1|TRBJ2-7
CASSPLGQGAYEQYF
TGTGCCAGCAGTCCTTTGGGACAGGGGGCCTACGAGCAGTACTTC
>TRBV7-7|.|TRBD1|TRBJ2-5
CASSPDRGYQETQYF
TGTGCTAGCAGCCCCGACAGGGGGTACCAAGAGACCCAGTACTTC
>TRBV5-6|.|.|TRBJ2-5
CASSLVGFRKTQYF
TGTGCCAGCAGCTTGGTCGGGTTCCGCAAGACCCAGTACTTC
>TRBV5-1|.|.|TRBJ1-1
CASSLEYRVSTEAFF
TGCGCCAGCAGCTTGGAATACAGGGTATCAACTGAAGCTTTCTTT